The rows below give T cell receptor beta chains drawn from one sample of a study of shared clonotypes between healthy human individuals. The data were produced by immunoSEQ multiplex PCR, yet TCRdb's version contains in-frame clones alone and is incomplete. The sample includes 450,000 to 600,000 clones, 70% to 80% of them seen just once. Sequenced sample: PBMCs. The receptor source for this set is a woman aged 40 to 55 in good health. Some clones in this sample may be carry-over from other donors' samples. Both conserved end residues are part of each CDR3. Each record gives: D gene, V gene, clone size, J gene, CDR3 DNA, CDR3 protein. The D gene is left open where the match is weak. The size field is filled for only some rows; it gives once, few, many or a size class.

-,TRBV27,-,TRBJ1-3,TGTGCCAGCAGACACCTGACAGCCGACTCTGGAAACACCATATATTTT,CASRHLTADSGNTIYF
-,TRBV18,-,TRBJ2-7,TGTGCCAGCTCGCTACAGGCCTACGAGCAGTACTTC,CASSLQAYEQYF
TRBD2,TRBV27,-,TRBJ2-7,TGTGCCAGCAGTCTACTAGCGGGAGGGCCGGGAGAGCAGTACTTC,CASSLLAGGPGEQYF
TRBD1,TRBV9,-,TRBJ2-7,TGTGCCAGCAGCCCCTGGACAGGGCGTAACTACGAGCAGTACTTC,CASSPWTGRNYEQYF
-,TRBV28,-,TRBJ1-2,TGTGCCAGCGGGGGCGTAGGACAGAGCTACACCTTC,CASGGVGQSYTF
-,TRBV28,once,TRBJ1-2,TGTGCCAGCAGTTGGGATGGCTACACCTTC,CASSWDGYTF
-,TRBV15,-,TRBJ1-3,TGTGCCACCAGCAGAGAGGGGGGCAACTTCCTAGACGGAGTGGACGGAAACACCATATATTTT,CATSREGGNFLDGVDGNTIYF
-,TRBV30,-,TRBJ2-2,TGTGCCTGGAGTGTACGGTGGACCGGGGAGCTGTTTTTT,CAWSVRWTGELFF
-,TRBV4-2,few,TRBJ2-3,TGTGCCAGCAGCCAAAGAGAAGGAGACGGCGGAGATACGCAGTATTTT,CASSQREGDGGDTQYF
-,TRBV29-1,-,TRBJ2-3,TGCAGCGTTGCTGGTTCAACAGATACGCAGTATTTT,CSVAGSTDTQYF
-,TRBV14,-,TRBJ2-7,TGTGCCAGCAGCCGGGCAGGCCCCTACGAGCAGTACTTC,CASSRAGPYEQYF
-,TRBV5-6,few,TRBJ1-1,TGTGCCAGCAGCTTGGTGGGTGACACTGAAGCTTTCTTT,CASSLVGDTEAFF
TRBD2,TRBV2,few,TRBJ2-4,TGTGCCAGCAGTTCCAGGCTAGCGGGACCCGAAAAAAACATTCAGTACTTC,CASSSRLAGPEKNIQYF
-,TRBV10-3,-,TRBJ2-2,TGTGCCATCAGTGATAAAACGAGAAGAGCCTCCGGGGAGCTGTTTTTT,CAISDKTRRASGELFF
-,TRBV5-1,-,TRBJ1-1,TGCGCCAGCAGGTTCGTGGATGGGGCGAACACTGAAGCTTTCTTT,CASRFVDGANTEAFF
-,TRBV28,once,TRBJ1-1,TGTGCCAGCAGTTTACTCCCGGTGGGAGCTTTCTTT,CASSLLPVGAFF
-,TRBV19,-,TRBJ2-2,TGTGCCAGTAGACGAAATAGCGGGGAGCTGTTTTTT,CASRRNSGELFF
TRBD1,TRBV15,-,TRBJ1-3,TGTGCCACCAGGCAAGACAGGGCCTCTGGAAACACCATATATTTT,CATRQDRASGNTIYF
TRBD1,TRBV19,-,TRBJ2-7,TGTGCCAGTAGTGGGGTCCCCGGACAGGGTACCTACGAGCAGTACTTC,CASSGVPGQGTYEQYF
-,TRBV19,-,TRBJ2-6,TGTGCCAGTAGTATAGATTCAGGGTATGGGGCCAACGTCCTGACTTTC,CASSIDSGYGANVLTF
TRBD1,TRBV5-1,once,TRBJ2-7,TGCGCCAGCAGCTCGGGACAGAACTACTACGAGCAGTACTTC,CASSSGQNYYEQYF
TRBD2,TRBV4-2,-,TRBJ2-5,TGTGCCAGCAGCCAAAGACTAGCGAGGGAGACCCAGTACTTC,CASSQRLARETQYF
TRBD1,TRBV6-5,few,TRBJ1-1,TGTGCCAGCAGTACAGGGGGGGTTAGGGCTGAAGCTTTCTTT,CASSTGGVRAEAFF
-,TRBV9,-,TRBJ2-7,TGTGCCAGCAGCGGACGAGGCGGAAGCTACGAGCAGTACTTC,CASSGRGGSYEQYF
-,TRBV18,-,TRBJ1-2,TGTGCCAGCTCACCGGGGCAGGAAGGCTACACCTTC,CASSPGQEGYTF
TRBD1,TRBV19,-,TRBJ2-7,TGTGCCAGTAGTATGGGGGACAGGGGAACCTCCTACGAGCAGTACTTC,CASSMGDRGTSYEQYF
-,TRBV6-1,few,TRBJ1-2,TGTGCCAGCATGGGGAATGAGGGTGGCTACACCTTC,CASMGNEGGYTF
-,TRBV11-2,-,TRBJ2-5,TGTGCCAGCAGCTTAGAGGTCTACCAAGAGACCCAGTACTTC,CASSLEVYQETQYF
TRBD2,TRBV19,few,TRBJ2-1,TGTGCCAGTAGTGGGATAGCGGGAGCCTACAATGAGCAGTTCTTC,CASSGIAGAYNEQFF
-,TRBV30,-,TRBJ2-2,TGTGCCTGGAGTAGAGGGATGGACACCGGGGAGCTGTTTTTT,CAWSRGMDTGELFF
-,TRBV28,many,TRBJ1-2,TGTGCCATCCGGGGGGGGGACTATGGCTACACCTTC,CAIRGGDYGYTF
-,TRBV7-2,-,TRBJ1-2,TGTGCCAGCAGCTTCTCAGCGGAGTATGGCTACACCTTC,CASSFSAEYGYTF
-,TRBV11-2,-,TRBJ1-4,TGTGCCAGCAGCTTAGTCTGGCCCGCAACTAATGAAAAACTGTTTTTT,CASSLVWPATNEKLFF
TRBD1,TRBV6-1,-,TRBJ1-4,TGTGCCAGCAGTGAATGGGACAGGGAAAACGAAAAACTGTTTTTT,CASSEWDRENEKLFF
TRBD1,TRBV11-1,-,TRBJ2-5,TGTGCCAGCAGCTCACCGGCAGGGGGAGAGACCCAGTACTTC,CASSSPAGGETQYF
-,TRBV30,-,TRBJ1-2,TGTGCCTGGAGTTGGGACACCTATGGCTACACCTTC,CAWSWDTYGYTF
-,TRBV5-1,-,TRBJ2-1,TGCGCCAGCAGCTGGGACTTGAGCTCCTACAATGAGCAGTTCTTC,CASSWDLSSYNEQFF
-,TRBV7-3,-,TRBJ2-2,TGTGCCAGCAGCTTCTTCCAGGCCGGCACCGGGGAGCTGTTTTTT,CASSFFQAGTGELFF
-,TRBV5-1,-,TRBJ2-7,TGCGCCAGCAGCTTGGCCGTGGCGGGAAGCTCCTACGAGCAGTACTTC,CASSLAVAGSSYEQYF
-,TRBV10-3,few,TRBJ2-7,TGTGCCATCAGTGTCAACAGGGACGACGAGCAGTACTTC,CAISVNRDDEQYF
TRBD1,TRBV19,-,TRBJ2-2,TGTGCCAGTAATAACCCTGACAGGGGGAAACCGAACACCGGGGAGCTGTTTTTT,CASNNPDRGKPNTGELFF
TRBD2,TRBV29-1,-,TRBJ2-3,TGCAGCGTATTGACTAGCTTAACAGATACGCAGTATTTT,CSVLTSLTDTQYF
-,TRBV5-1,-,TRBJ2-2,TGCGCCAGCAGCTTGGGACGGCCGAACACCGGGGAGCTGTTTTTT,CASSLGRPNTGELFF
-,TRBV30,-,TRBJ2-7,TGTGCCTGGGGGCGTAGCCACGAGCAGTACTTC,CAWGRSHEQYF
-,TRBV11-2,-,TRBJ1-4,TGTGCCAGCAGCTTATGGGCGGCCGAGAATGAAAAACTGTTTTTT,CASSLWAAENEKLFF
TRBD1,TRBV7-3,few,TRBJ1-1,TGTGCCAGCAGCCCGGACAGGAGAAATGGGGCTTTCTTT,CASSPDRRNGAFF